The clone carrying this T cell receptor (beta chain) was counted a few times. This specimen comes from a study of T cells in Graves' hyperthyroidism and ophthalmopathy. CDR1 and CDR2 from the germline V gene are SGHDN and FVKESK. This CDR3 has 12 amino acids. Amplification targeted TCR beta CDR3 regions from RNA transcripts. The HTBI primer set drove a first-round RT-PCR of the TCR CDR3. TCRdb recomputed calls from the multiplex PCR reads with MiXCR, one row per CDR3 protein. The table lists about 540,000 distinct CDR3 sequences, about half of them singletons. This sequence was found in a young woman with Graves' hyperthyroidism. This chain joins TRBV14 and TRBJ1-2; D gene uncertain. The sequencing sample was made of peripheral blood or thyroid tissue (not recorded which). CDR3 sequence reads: CARDPPSYGYTF. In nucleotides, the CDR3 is TGTGCTAGAGATCCCCCAAGCTATGGCTACACCTTC.